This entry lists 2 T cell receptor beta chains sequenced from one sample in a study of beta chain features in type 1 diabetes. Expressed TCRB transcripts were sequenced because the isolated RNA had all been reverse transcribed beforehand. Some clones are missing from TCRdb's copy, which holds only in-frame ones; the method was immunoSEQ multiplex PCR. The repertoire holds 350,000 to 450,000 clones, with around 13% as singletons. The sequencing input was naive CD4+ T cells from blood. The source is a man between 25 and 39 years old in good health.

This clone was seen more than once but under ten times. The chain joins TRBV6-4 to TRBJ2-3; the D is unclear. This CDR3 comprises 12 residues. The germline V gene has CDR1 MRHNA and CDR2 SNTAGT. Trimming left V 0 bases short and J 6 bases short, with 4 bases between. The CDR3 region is CASSDSGDTQYF. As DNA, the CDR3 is TGTGCCAGCAGTGACTCGGGGGATACGCAGTATTTT.

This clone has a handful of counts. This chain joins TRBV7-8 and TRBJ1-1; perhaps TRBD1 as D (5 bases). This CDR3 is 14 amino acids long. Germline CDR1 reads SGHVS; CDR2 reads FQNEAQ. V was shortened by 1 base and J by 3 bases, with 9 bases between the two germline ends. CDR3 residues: CASSLVGRDTEAFF. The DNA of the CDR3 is TGTGCCAGCAGCTTAGTGGGCAGGGACACTGAAGCTTTCTTT. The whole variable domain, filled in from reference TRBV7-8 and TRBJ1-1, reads GAGVSQSPRYKVAKRGQDVALRCDPISGHVSLFWYQQALGQGPEFLTYFQNEAQLDKSGLPSDRFFAERPEGSVSTLKIQRTQQEDSAVYLCASSLVGRDTEAFFGQGTRLTVV.